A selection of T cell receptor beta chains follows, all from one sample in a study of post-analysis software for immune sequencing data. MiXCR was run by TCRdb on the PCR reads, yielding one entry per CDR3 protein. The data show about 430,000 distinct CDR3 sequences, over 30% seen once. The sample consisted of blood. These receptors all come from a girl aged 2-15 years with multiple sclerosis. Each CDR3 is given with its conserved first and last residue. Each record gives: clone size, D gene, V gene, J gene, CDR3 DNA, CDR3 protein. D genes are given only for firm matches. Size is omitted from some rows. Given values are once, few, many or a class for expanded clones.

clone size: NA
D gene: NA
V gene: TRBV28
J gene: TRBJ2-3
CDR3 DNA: TGTGCCAGCAGGAGACGAGCTAGCACAGATACGCAGTATTTT
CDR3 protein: CASRRRASTDTQYF

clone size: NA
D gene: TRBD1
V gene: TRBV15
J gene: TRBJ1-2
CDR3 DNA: TGTGCCGCCAGCAGTATTTCCCCCCCAAGAATATGCAGGGGGGGCTATGGCTACACCTTC
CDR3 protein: CAASSISPPRICRGGYGYTF

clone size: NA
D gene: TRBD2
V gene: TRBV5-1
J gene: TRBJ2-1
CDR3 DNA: TGCGCCAGCAGCTTGAGATCGGGACTAGCGGGAGGAGGTGAGCAGTTCTTC
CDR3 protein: CASSLRSGLAGGGEQFF

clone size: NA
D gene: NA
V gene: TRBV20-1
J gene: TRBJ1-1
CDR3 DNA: TGCAGTGCTAGAGTCGGGGAGGGGAACACTGAAGCTTTCTTT
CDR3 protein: CSARVGEGNTEAFF

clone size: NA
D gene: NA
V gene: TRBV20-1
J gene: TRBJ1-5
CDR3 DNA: TGCAGTGCTAGATCCGAGAGCAATCAGCCCCAGCATTTT
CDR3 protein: CSARSESNQPQHF

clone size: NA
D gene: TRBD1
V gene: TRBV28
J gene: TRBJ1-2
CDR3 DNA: TGTGCCAGCAGTTCCGGACAGGGGAGCAGCTATGGCTACACCTTC
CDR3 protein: CASSSGQGSSYGYTF

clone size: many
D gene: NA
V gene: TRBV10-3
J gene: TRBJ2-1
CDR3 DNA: TGTGCCATCAGTGAAGGGTGGGACTGGACCTACAATGAGCAGTTCTTC
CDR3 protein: CAISEGWDWTYNEQFF

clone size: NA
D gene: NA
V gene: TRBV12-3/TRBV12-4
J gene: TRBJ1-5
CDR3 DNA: TGTGCCAGCAGTTTAGAATTTCCCCAGCCCCAGCATTTT
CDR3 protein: CASSLEFPQPQHF

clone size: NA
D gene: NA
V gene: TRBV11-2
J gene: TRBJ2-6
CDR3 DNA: TGTGCCAGCAGGCACTACAAGTCACTCCGACAAGCCAACGTCCTGACTTTC
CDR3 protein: CASRHYKSLRQANVLTF

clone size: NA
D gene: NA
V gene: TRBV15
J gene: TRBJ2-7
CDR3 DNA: TGTGCCACCAGCTCGTCACCATTTGACTTTGACCTAAATGAGCAGTACTTC
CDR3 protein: CATSSSPFDFDLNEQYF

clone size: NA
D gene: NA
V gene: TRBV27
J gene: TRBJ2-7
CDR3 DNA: TGTGCCAGCAGTTCCCATACTAGCTCCGAGCAGTACTTC
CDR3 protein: CASSSHTSSEQYF

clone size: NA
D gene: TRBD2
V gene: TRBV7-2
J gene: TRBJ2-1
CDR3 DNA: TGTGCCAGCATCAGACTCCGACTAGCGGGACACTCCTACAATGAGCAGTTCTTC
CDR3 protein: CASIRLRLAGHSYNEQFF

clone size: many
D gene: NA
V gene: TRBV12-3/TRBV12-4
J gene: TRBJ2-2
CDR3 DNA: TGTGCCAGCAGTTTTCGTCAATCTAACACCGGGGAGCTGTTTTTT
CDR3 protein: CASSFRQSNTGELFF

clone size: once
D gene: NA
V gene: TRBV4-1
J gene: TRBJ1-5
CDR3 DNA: TGCGCCAGCAGCCAAGTCCTCCGTAGCAATCAGCCCCAGCATTTT
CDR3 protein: CASSQVLRSNQPQHF

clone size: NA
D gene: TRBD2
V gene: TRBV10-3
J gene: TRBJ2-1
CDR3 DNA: TGTGCCATCAGGGATCCGGGACTAGCGAGGAATGAGCAGTTCTTC
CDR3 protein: CAIRDPGLARNEQFF

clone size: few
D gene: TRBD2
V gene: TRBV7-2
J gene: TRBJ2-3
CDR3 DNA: TGTGCCAGCAGCTTACACCCTCTAGCGGGAGGGCCCACAGATACGCAGTATTTT
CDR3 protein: CASSLHPLAGGPTDTQYF

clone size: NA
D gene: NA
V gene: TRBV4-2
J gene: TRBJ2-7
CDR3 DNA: TGTGCCAGCAGCCAAGAGCCCGCAGGGGAGGGCGAGCAGTACTTC
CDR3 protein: CASSQEPAGEGEQYF

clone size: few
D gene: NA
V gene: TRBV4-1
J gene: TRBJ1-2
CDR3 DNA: TGCGCCAGCAGCCAAGGATGGGGAGTAAGGCAAGGCTGCACCTTC
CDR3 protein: CASSQGWGVRQGCTF

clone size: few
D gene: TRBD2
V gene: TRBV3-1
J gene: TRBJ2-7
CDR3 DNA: TGTGCCAGCAGCCAAGGATTATTCAGGACTAGCGGGAGATACGAGCAGTACTTC
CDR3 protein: CASSQGLFRTSGRYEQYF

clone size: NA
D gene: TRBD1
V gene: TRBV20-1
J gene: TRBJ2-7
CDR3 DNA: TGCAGTGCGGCAGGGGGCGCCGGTTACGGGCAGTACTTC
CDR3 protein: CSAAGGAGYGQYF

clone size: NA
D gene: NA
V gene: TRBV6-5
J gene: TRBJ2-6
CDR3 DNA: TGTGCCAGCAGTTCCCCGGTCTCTGGGGCCAACGTCCTGACTTTC
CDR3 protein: CASSSPVSGANVLTF

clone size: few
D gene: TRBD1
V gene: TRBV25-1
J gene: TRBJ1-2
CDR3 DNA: TGTGTCAGCAGTCCTACTCCGGGACAGGGGCCAGGCTACACCTTC
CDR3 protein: CVSSPTPGQGPGYTF

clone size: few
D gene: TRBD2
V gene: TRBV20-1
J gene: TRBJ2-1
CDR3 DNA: TGCAGTGCTAGAGTGGCTAGCGGGGTCAATTACAATGAGCAGTTCTTC
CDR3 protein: CSARVASGVNYNEQFF

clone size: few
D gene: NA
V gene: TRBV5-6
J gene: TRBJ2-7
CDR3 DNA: TGTGCCAGCAGCGTCCCCAGGGAGATGACCTACGAGCAGTACTTC
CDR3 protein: CASSVPREMTYEQYF

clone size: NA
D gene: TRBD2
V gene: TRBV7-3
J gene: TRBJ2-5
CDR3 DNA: TGTGCCAGCAGCCCTGTAGCGGGTCCCCAAGAGACCCAGTACTTC
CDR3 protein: CASSPVAGPQETQYF

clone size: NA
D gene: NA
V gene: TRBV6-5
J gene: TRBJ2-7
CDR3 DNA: TGTGCCAGCAAGGATGGGGGCTCCTACGAGCAGTACTTC
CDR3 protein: CASKDGGSYEQYF

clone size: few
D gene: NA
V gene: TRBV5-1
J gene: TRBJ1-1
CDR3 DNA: TGCGCCAGCAGCTTGCAGGGCGAGTTAACTGAAGCTTTCTTT
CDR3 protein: CASSLQGELTEAFF

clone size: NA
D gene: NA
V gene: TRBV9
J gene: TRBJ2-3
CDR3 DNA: TGTGCCAGCAGCGTTTTCGCGGGGGCCACAGATACGCAGTATTTT
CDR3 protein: CASSVFAGATDTQYF

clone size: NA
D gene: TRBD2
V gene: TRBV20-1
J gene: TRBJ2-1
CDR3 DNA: TGCAGTGCCCCGTCCCTAGCGGGAGTCAATGAGCAGTTCTTC
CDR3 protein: CSAPSLAGVNEQFF

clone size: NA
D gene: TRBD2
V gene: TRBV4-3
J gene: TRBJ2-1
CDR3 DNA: TGCGCCAGCAGCCAGGGGAGACCAGGACTAGCGTGGAATGAGCAGTTCTTC
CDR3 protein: CASSQGRPGLAWNEQFF

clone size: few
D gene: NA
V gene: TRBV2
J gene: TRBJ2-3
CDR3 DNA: TGTGCCAGCAGTGATCGGGCGGATACGCAGTATTTT
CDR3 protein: CASSDRADTQYF

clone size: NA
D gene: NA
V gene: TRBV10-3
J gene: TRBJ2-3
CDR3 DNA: TGTGCCATCACGACTGGAGCTAGCACAGATACGCAGTATTTT
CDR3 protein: CAITTGASTDTQYF

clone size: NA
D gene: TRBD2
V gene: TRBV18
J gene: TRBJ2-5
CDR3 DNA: TGTGCCAGCTCACCGGGTAGCGGGACGCAGGGAGAGACCCAGTACTTC
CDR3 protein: CASSPGSGTQGETQYF

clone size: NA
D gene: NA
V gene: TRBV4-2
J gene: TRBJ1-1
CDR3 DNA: TGTGCCAGCAGCCAACTATTTGGGGATAGCACTGAAGCTTTCTTT
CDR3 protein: CASSQLFGDSTEAFF

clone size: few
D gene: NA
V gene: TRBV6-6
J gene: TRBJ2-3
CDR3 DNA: TGTGCCAGCGGCACAGGGCCTGGCACAGATACGCAGTATTTT
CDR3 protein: CASGTGPGTDTQYF

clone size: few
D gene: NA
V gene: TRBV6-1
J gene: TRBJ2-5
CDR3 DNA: TGTGCCAGCAGTGAAGTAGGATCCCTGGGGGAGCAGTACTTC
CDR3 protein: CASSEVGSLGEQYF

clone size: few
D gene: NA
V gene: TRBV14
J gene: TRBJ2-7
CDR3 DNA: TGTGCCTGCAGCCAACAGGTCCACGAGCAGTACTTC
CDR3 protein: CACSQQVHEQYF

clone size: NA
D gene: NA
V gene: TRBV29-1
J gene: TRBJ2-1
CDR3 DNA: TGCAGCGTTCGAGGGGGGGAATACAATGAGCAGTTCTTC
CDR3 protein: CSVRGGEYNEQFF

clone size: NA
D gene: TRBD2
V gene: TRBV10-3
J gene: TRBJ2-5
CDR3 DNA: TGTGCCATCAGTGACGGACTAGCGGGAGATTCGGAGACCCAGTACTTC
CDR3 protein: CAISDGLAGDSETQYF

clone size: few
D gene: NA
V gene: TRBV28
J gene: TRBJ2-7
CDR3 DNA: TGTGCCAGCAGTAGCCAAAGGGGAAGGGACTACGAGCAGTACTTC
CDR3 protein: CASSSQRGRDYEQYF

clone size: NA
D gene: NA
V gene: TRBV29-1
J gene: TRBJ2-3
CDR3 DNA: TGCAGCGTTGAAGCTACGGGAGCAAAGAAGATGGATACGCAGTATTTT
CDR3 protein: CSVEATGAKKMDTQYF

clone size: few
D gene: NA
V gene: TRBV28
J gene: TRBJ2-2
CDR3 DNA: TGTGCCACGGGACTCTTCGGGGAGCTGTTTTTT
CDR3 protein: CATGLFGELFF

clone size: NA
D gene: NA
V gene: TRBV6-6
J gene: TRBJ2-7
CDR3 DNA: TGTGCCAGCTCTCGGGGCTGCTACGAGCAGTACTTC
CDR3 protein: CASSRGCYEQYF